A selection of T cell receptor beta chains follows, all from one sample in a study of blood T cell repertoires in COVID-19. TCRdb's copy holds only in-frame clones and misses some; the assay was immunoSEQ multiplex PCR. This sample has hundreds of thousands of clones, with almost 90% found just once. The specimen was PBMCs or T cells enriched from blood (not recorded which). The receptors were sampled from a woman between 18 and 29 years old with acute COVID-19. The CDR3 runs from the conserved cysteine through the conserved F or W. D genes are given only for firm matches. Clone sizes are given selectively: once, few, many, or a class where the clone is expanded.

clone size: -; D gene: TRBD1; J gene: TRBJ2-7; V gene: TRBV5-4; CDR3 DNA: TGTGCCAGCAGCCCGGGACAGGGGGCGTACGAGCAGTACTTC; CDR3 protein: CASSPGQGAYEQYF
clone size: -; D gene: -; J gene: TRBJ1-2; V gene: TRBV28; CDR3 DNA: TGTGCCAGCAGCGAAAGAGGGCAGGAACACACCTTC; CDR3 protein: CASSERGQEHTF
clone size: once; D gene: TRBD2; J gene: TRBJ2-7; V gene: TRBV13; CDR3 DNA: TGTGCCAGCAGCTTGCTAGCGGCATCCTACGAGCAGTACTTC; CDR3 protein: CASSLLAASYEQYF
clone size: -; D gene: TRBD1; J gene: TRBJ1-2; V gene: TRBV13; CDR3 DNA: TGTGCCAGCAGCTTAGGGCGACAGGGGGGTGGCTACACCTTC; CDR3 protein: CASSLGRQGGGYTF
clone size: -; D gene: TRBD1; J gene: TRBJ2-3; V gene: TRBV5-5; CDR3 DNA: TGTGCCAGCAGCTCAGCTGGGACAGGGTTTTCTGATACGCAGTATTTT; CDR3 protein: CASSSAGTGFSDTQYF
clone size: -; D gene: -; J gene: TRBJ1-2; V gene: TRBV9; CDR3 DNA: TGTGCCAGCAGCCCATTAGGGGATAGCTATGGCTACACCTTC; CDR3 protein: CASSPLGDSYGYTF
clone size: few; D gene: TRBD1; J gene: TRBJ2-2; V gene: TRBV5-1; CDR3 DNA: TGCGCCAGCAGCGGGACAGGGATGGTGGGCACCGGGGAGCTGTTTTTT; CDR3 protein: CASSGTGMVGTGELFF
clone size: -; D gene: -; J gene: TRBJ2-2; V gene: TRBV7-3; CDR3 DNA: TGTGCCAGCAGCCAGACTCCCACCGGGGAGCTGTTTTTT; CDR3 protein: CASSQTPTGELFF
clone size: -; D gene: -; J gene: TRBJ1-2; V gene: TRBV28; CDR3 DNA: TGTGCCAGCAGTTTGTTAGGCAGGGCAGACTATGGCTACACCTTC; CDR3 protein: CASSLLGRADYGYTF
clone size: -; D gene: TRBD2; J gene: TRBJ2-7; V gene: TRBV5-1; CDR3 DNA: TGCGCCAGCAGCTTGGGGTCCCTAGCGGGAGGGGAGCAGTACTTC; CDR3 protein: CASSLGSLAGGEQYF
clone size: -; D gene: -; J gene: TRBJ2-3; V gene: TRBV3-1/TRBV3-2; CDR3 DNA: TGTGCCAGCAGAAAGAACAGGGGCACAGATACGCAGTATTTT; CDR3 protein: CASRKNRGTDTQYF
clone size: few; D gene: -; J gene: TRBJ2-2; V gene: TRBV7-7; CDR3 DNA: TGTGCTAGCAGCTCATATCCGGGAGAGATCACCGGGGAGCTGTTTTTT; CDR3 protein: CASSSYPGEITGELFF
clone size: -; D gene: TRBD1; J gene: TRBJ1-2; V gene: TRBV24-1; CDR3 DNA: TGTGCCACCAGTGACCACGACAGGGGTGTTGGCTACACCTTC; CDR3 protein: CATSDHDRGVGYTF
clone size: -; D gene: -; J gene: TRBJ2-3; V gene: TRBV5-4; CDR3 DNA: TGTGCCAGCAGCCCGAGGGACAAGATAAGCACAGATACGCAGTATTTT; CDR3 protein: CASSPRDKISTDTQYF
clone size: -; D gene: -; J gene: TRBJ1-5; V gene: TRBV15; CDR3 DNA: TGTGCCACCAGCAGAGAAACAACCGGGTTCAATCAGCCCCAGCATTTT; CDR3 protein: CATSRETTGFNQPQHF
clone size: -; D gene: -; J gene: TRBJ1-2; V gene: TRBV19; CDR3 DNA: TGTGCCAGTAGTATTGGGGCATTTCCTAACTATGGCTACACCTTC; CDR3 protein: CASSIGAFPNYGYTF
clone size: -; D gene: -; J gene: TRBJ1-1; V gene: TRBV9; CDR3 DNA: TGTGCCAGCAGCACGACAGGAATGAACACTGAAGCTTTCTTT; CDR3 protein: CASSTTGMNTEAFF
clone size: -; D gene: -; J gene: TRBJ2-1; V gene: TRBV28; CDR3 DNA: TGTGCCAGCAGTCCACTACGTTGGGGCCTTTACAATGAGCAGTTCTTC; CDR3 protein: CASSPLRWGLYNEQFF
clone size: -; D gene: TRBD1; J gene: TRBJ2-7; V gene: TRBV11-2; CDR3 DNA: TGTGCCAGCAGCTTAGGGGGACAGGGTACCTACGAGCAGTACTTC; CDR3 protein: CASSLGGQGTYEQYF
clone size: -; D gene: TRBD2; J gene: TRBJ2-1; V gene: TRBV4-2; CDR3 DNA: TGTGCCAGCAGCCAAGATCCTAGCGGGGACCCGTACAATGAGCAGTTCTTC; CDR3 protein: CASSQDPSGDPYNEQFF
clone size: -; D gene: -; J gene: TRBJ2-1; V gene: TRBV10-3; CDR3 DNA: TGTGCCATCAGGGGGCAGGATGAGCAGTTCTTC; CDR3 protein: CAIRGQDEQFF
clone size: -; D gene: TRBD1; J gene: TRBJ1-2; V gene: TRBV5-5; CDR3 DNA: TGTGCCAGCAGCCGGGACAGCTCCCATGGCTACACCTTC; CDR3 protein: CASSRDSSHGYTF
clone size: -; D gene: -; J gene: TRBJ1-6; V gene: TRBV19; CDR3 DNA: TGTGCCAGTAGGCCGGCGGGGAATTCACCCCTCCACTTT; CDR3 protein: CASRPAGNSPLHF
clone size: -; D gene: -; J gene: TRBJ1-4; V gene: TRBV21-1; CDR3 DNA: TGTGCCAGCAGCCCCCGGAAGGGGTCGCCTGAAAAACTGTTTTTT; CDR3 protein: CASSPRKGSPEKLFF
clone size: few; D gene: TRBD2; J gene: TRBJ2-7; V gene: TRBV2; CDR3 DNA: TGTGCCAGCAGTGGGACTAGCGGGATTGAGCAGTACTTC; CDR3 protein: CASSGTSGIEQYF
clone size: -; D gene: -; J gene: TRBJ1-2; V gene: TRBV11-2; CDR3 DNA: TGTGCCAGCAGCTTGACAGCTAACTATGGCTACACCTTC; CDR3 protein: CASSLTANYGYTF
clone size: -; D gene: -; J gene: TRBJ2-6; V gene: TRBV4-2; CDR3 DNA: TGTGCCAGCAGCCAACGAGGAGTGGCTGGGGCCAACGTCCTGACTTTC; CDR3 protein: CASSQRGVAGANVLTF
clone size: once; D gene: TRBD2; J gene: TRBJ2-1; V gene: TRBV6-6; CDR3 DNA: TGTGCCAGCCGGCGGGAGACTGGGTACAATGAGCAGTTCTTC; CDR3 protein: CASRRETGYNEQFF
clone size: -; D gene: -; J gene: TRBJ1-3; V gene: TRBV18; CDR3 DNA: TGTGCCAGCTCACAAAAGGGACTTGGAAACACCATATATTTT; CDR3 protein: CASSQKGLGNTIYF
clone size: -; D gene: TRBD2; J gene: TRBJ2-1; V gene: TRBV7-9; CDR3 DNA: TGTGCCAGCAGCTTAGCCGGGGGTAGCGGGAGGGTCAATGAGCAGTTCTTC; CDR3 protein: CASSLAGGSGRVNEQFF
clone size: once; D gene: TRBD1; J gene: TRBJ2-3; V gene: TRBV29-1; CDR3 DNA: TGCAGCGTTGGGACGGACAGGGCCACAGATACGCAGTATTTT; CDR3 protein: CSVGTDRATDTQYF
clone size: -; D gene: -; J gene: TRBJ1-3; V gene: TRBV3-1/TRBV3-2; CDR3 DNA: TGTGCCAGCAGCCCACGCCGGGGGGCCGGCGGAAACACCATATATTTT; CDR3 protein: CASSPRRGAGGNTIYF
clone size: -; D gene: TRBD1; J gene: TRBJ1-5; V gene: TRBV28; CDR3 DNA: TGTGCCAGCAGTTTACAGGGGGCGAGGAATCAGCCCCAGCATTTT; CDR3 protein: CASSLQGARNQPQHF
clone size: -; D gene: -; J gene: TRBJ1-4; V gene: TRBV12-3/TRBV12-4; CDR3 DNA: TGTGCCAGCAGCCCCCCGGGGGGACCTGGACTGTTTTTT; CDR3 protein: CASSPPGGPGLFF
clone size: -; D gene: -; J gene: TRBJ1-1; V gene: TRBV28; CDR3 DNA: TGTGCCAGCCACATGGGGGGTCCGGGGGTGAACACTGAAGCTTTCTTT; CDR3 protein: CASHMGGPGVNTEAFF
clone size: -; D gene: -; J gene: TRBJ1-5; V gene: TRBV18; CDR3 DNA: TGTGCCAGCTCATATGGGAGGGGCCTGGGCAATCAGCCCCAGCATTTT; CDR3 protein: CASSYGRGLGNQPQHF
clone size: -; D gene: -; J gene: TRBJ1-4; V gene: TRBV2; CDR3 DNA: TGTGCCAGCAGTCAAGGGGCTCTTGCAACTAATGAAAAACTGTTTTTT; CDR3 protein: CASSQGALATNEKLFF
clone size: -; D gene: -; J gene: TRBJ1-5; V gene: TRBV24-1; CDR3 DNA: TGTGCCACCAGTGGCGGTTCCCCCAATCAGCCCCAGCATTTT; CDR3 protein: CATSGGSPNQPQHF
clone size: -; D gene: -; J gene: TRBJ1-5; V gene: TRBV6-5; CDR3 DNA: TGTGCCAGCAGTTACGGTGACATCGGAATTAATCAGCCCCAGCATTTT; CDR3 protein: CASSYGDIGINQPQHF
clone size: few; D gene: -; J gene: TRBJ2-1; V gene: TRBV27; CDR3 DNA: TGTGCCAGCAGTCCTCGGACAACAGACAATGAGCAGTTCTTC; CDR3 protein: CASSPRTTDNEQFF
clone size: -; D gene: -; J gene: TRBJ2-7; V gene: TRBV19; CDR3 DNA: TGTGCCAGTAGCCACGGACAGAGCTCCTACGAGCAGTACTTC; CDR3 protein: CASSHGQSSYEQYF
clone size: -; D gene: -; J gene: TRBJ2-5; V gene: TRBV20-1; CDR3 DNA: TGCAGTGCTAGCGGGGGTGGGGCCCAGTACTTC; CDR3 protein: CSASGGGAQYF
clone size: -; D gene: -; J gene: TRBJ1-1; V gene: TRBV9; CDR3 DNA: TGTGCCAGCAGCACCCAGGTGGCTCGGAACACTGAAGCTTTCTTT; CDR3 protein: CASSTQVARNTEAFF